The clone carrying this T cell receptor (beta chain) was recorded once. These data come from a study of blood T cell repertoires in COVID-19. Study overall: Samples came from the United States, Italy and Spain, spanning acute and convalescent COVID-19.

Authors' data handling: By means of reference gene primer amplification, nucleated cell counts were estimated. Using immunoSEQ multiplex PCR, the repertoire was profiled, and TCRdb retains in-frame clones only, with some absent. The DNA was the basis for D and trimming; V, J and clone size are from that table. Found here are some 100,000 clones, 80% to 90% of them singletons; the top ten hold about 13%. The sequence was collected from a human donor in a cohort sampled during active COVID-19. Sequences were obtained from peripheral blood.

CDR3 amino acids: CASSPPAQGARWQYF. Here the CDR3 DNA reads TGTGCCAGCAGCCCGCCGGCACAGGGGGCCCGGTGGCAGTACTTC. This chain joins TRBV7-9 and TRBJ2-7; TRBD1 aligns across 9 bases. J was trimmed by 9 bases and V by 5 bases; bases with no gene match: 14. This CDR3 comprises 15 residues. Per the germline V gene, CDR1 is SEHNR and CDR2 is FQNEAQ (reference sequence).